This T cell receptor beta chain was documented in a study of Ad26.COV2.S vaccination and SARS-CoV-2 variants. About this clone: Its antigen is unidentified.

Study findings and constraints: Reported post-vaccination CD8+ and CD4+ T cell responses to spike showed substantial breadth.

This CDR3 comprises 13 residues. Trimming cost V 4 bases and J 1 base, with 9 bases left between them. Germline lookup yields CDR1 SGHRS and CDR2 YFSETQ. Sequencing used immunoSEQ multiplex PCR; TCRdb keeps in-frame clones, though not all of them. Here the sample spans 180,000 or so clones, around 88% being singletons. The source of this sequence is a human donor who had recovered from COVID-19. Sequencing was performed on peripheral blood, taken after recovery from COVID-19. The chain employs TRBV5-1 and TRBJ2-7; D gene ambiguous. The CDR3 DNA is TGCGCCAGCAGCCGCAGTGGATCCTACGAGCAGTACTTC. Its protein is CASSRSGSYEQYF. The full variable domain, its missing parts supplied by reference TRBV5-1 and TRBJ2-7, is KAGVTQTPRYLIKTRGQQVTLSCSPISGHRSVSWYQQTPGQGLQFLFEYFSETQRNKGNFPGRFSGRQFSNSRSEMNVSTLELGDSALYLCASSRSGSYEQYFGPGTRLTVT.